Listed here is a single T cell receptor (beta chain). The sample originates from a study of blood T cell repertoires in COVID-19. Study-level information: Whether acute or convalescent, the COVID-19 samples came from the United States, Italy and Spain.

Adults between roughly 18 and 95 years of age took part from 20 to 25 US areas. Researchers sorted participants into cohorts using their self-reported clinical history. The CDR3 consists of 14 residues. V gave up 6 bases and J gave up 6 bases, with 19 bases separating them. CDR1 is SGHRS and CDR2 is YFSETQ in the germline V gene. Authors' methods: Cell counts per sample came from amplifying reference gene primers. Clones were sequenced by immunoSEQ multiplex PCR, and TCRdb holds only the in-frame ones, with some missing. V and J calls and clone size are copied from that table; D and trimming were computed from the DNA. The sample holds about 200,000 clones, roughly 86% seen once.

This chain uses TRBV5-1 with TRBJ2-7; TRBD1 might be the D (5 bases). Material: PBMCs or T cells enriched from blood (not recorded which). This TCR came from a woman aged 25 to 45 with acute COVID-19. The CDR3 sequence is CASNPTVGNGEQYF. DNA for the CDR3: TGCGCCAGCAACCCGACAGTAGGTAACGGCGAGCAGTACTTC.